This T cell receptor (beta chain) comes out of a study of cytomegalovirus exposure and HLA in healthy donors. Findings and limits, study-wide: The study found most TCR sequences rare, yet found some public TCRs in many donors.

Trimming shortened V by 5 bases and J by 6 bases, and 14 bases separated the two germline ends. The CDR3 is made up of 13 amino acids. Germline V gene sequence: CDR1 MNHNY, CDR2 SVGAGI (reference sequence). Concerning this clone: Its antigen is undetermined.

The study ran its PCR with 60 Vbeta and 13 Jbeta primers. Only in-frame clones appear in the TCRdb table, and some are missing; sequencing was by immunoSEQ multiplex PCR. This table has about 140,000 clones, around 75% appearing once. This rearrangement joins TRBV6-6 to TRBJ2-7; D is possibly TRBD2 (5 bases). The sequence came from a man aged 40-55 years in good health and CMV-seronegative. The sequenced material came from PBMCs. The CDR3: CASSPEGTAEQYF. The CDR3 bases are TGTGCCAGCAGTCCAGAGGGTACAGCCGAGCAGTACTTC.